The source of this T cell receptor (beta chain) is a study of cytomegalovirus exposure and HLA in healthy donors. PCR amplification relied on 60 Vbeta primers (plus 13 Jbeta primers). Method: immunoSEQ multiplex PCR; TCRdb's copy keeps in-frame clones and lacks some. Of around 140,000 clones in the sample, less than 85% were seen once. The specimen sequenced was PBMCs. This receptor was identified in a man aged 35 to 55 in good health and CMV-seronegative.

The CDR3 protein is CASSSRGQGFDLKSNQPQHF. In DNA form, the CDR3 reads TGTGCCAGCAGCTCGCGAGGACAGGGCTTTGATTTGAAGAGCAATCAGCCCCAGCATTTT. V gene TRBV7-3 combines with J gene TRBJ1-5; 8 bases agree with TRBD1. Germline values: CDR1 SGHTA, CDR2 FQGTGA. V lost 4 bases, J lost 1 base, and 18 bases stayed unmatched. CDR3 length: 20 amino acids.